This T cell receptor (beta chain) was obtained from a study of T cells in Graves' hyperthyroidism and ophthalmopathy. Whole-study findings and limits: Most thyroid-expanded clonotypes above 0.001 were also found in blood.

The CDR3 regions of TCR beta were amplified from RNA transcripts. RT-PCR in the first round (using the HTBI primer set) targeted the TCR CDR3. Using its own MiXCR run on the multiplex PCR reads, TCRdb lists one record per CDR3 protein. The table shows 600,000 to 650,000 distinct CDR3 sequences, with 15% to 20% occurring only once. With respect to this clonotype: Its antigen is undetermined.

V shed 5 bases and J 7 bases; nucleotides not matched to a gene: 9. Germline assignment: CDR1 LNHDA and CDR2 SQIVND (reference sequence). The CDR3 has 14 amino acids. The chain is built from TRBV19 and TRBJ1-1, with TRBD1 matching over 8 bases. Material: blood. The origin of this receptor is a young woman with Graves' hyperthyroidism. The CDR3 region has the DNA TGTGCCAGTAGTGTACTACAGGGGGGGCGTGAAGCTTTCTTT. It encodes CASSVLQGGREAFF.